This TCR beta chain came from a study of blood T cell repertoires in COVID-19. Looking at the study overall: COVID-19 samples from acute and convalescent phases originated in the United States, Italy and Spain.

Enrolled during active infection, Seattle patients were then followed longitudinally. Germline values: CDR1 SNHLY, CDR2 FYNNEI. V lost 0 bases to trimming and J lost 1 base, with 12 bases between them. This CDR3 comprises 16 residues. TCRdb's table, derived via immunoSEQ multiplex PCR, lists solely in-frame clones and lacks some. Of under 200,000 clones in the sample, just under 85% were seen once. The receptor's source is a woman over 75 with COVID-19, enrolled during active disease. Sequenced sample: peripheral blood. The chain couples TRBV2 to TRBJ1-1; perhaps TRBD1 as D (6 bases). The CDR3 DNA reads TGTGCCAGCAGTGAAGCCTCACAGGGCGAGAACACTGAAGCTTTCTTT. Protein sequence: CASSEASQGENTEAFF.